The clone carrying this T cell receptor (beta chain) was seen at least ten times. Its antigen is currently unknown. This related bone marrow graft donor gave peripheral blood on the day of marrow donation. CDR1 and CDR2 (germline): MNHEY, SMNVEV (reference sequence). CDR3 length: 16 residues. Trimming left V 3 bases short and J 0 bases short, with 15 bases between. The table came from immunoSEQ multiplex PCR; TCRdb's copy has only in-frame clones and leaves some out. Sampling found approximately 27,000 clones, none seen once. The sample is drawn from a study of T cells after posttransplantation cyclophosphamide. Findings and limits, study-wide: Recipient CMV seropositivity and CMV reactivation strongly tracked TRB clonality. TRB overlap between skin or GI tissue T cells and blood was limited. Donor-recipient repertoire similarity was low at 1-2 months, rising over year one.

The sequence was obtained from a man aged 50 to 60 in good health, CMV-negative, and a related stem cell transplant donor. The sample comprised PBMCs. The V and J genes are TRBV27 and TRBJ2-7; D ambiguous. CDR3 sequence reads: CASSFLPGSSSYEQYF. The CDR3 nucleotides are TGTGCCAGCAGTTTCCTCCCAGGTTCCAGCTCCTACGAGCAGTACTTC.